These 4 T cell receptor beta chains were sequenced from one sample in a study of blood T cell repertoires in COVID-19. The assay was immunoSEQ multiplex PCR, and TCRdb's table has in-frame clones only and misses some. This table holds a few hundred thousand clones, 85% to 90% found once. The sequenced sample was peripheral blood. All receptors derive from a woman aged 40-49 years with COVID-19, enrolled during active disease.

A single count supports this clone. The DNA of the CDR3 is TGCGCCAGCAGCCAGTTACAGGGGGCGGGAGAAAAACTGTTTTTT. Protein: CASSQLQGAGEKLFF. This chain uses TRBV4-1 with TRBJ1-4; 9 bases are a match to TRBD1. The CDR3 is 15 amino acids. Trimming at V came to 3 bases and at J to 8 bases, leaving 7 bases not matched to a gene. The germline CDR1 and CDR2 sequences are MGHRA and YSYEKL.

The CDR3 DNA reads as TGCGCCAGCAGCCAAAGAGGATGGGACAGCACCTACGAGCAGTACTTC. It encodes CASSQRGWDSTYEQYF. This chain uses TRBV4-1 with TRBJ2-7; 7 bases are shared with TRBD1. This CDR3 comprises 16 residues. J lost 2 bases, V lost 2 bases, and 9 bases had no gene match. Looked up from germline, CDR1 is MGHRA and CDR2 is YSYEKL.

In its sample, this clone was seen once. J is TRBJ1-4 and V is TRBV2, with 7 bases fitting TRBD1. The V and J ends lost 4 bases and 3 bases, in that order; junction bases with no gene match: 8. The length of the CDR3 is 16 residues. The germline V gene encodes CDR1 SNHLY and CDR2 FYNNEI. The chain's CDR3 is CASSGIPGTANEKLFF. Here the CDR3 DNA reads TGTGCCAGCAGTGGAATCCCCGGGACAGCTAATGAAAAACTGTTTTTT.

This clone showed up just a few times. The rearrangement joins TRBV27 to TRBJ2-7; D may be TRBD2 (7 bases). Trimming pared 11 bases from V and 12 bases from J, leaving 26 bases between. Germline V lookup: CDR1 MNHEY, CDR2 SMNVEV (reference sequence). The CDR3 runs 13 residues. The CDR3 sequence: CASGRGPSEPRYF. The DNA of the CDR3 is TGTGCCTCGGGGCGGGGGCCCAGCGAACCAAGGTACTTC.